A selection of T cell receptor beta chains follows, all from one sample in a study of cytomegalovirus exposure and HLA in healthy donors. Using immunoSEQ multiplex PCR, the repertoire was profiled, and TCRdb retains in-frame clones only, with some absent. The sample records 96,000 or so clones, under 85% being singletons. Sequenced material: PBMCs. These receptors were collected from a woman in her 70s in good health and CMV-seropositive. Both conserved end residues are part of each CDR3. The D gene is left open where the match is weak. Not all rows give a size; the values are once, few, many and, for expanded clones, a class.

v_call	j_call	d_call	clone_size	cdr3_nt	cdr3_aa
TRBV19	TRBJ1-6	TRBD1	NA	TGTGCCAGTATCTTACAGGGGTGGGATTCACCCCTCCACTTT	CASILQGWDSPLHF
TRBV28	TRBJ1-1	TRBD1	NA	TGTGCCAGCAGTTCTGGGGGACAGGGAACCAGAGCTTTCTTT	CASSSGGQGTRAFF
TRBV4-3	TRBJ1-4	NA	NA	TGCGCCAGCAGCCAATACGTGGGGCGCGATGAAAAACTGTTTTTT	CASSQYVGRDEKLFF
TRBV18	TRBJ1-6	NA	NA	TGTGCCAGCTCCCAGAATGACGGGTATAATTCACCCCTCCACTTT	CASSQNDGYNSPLHF
TRBV6-4	TRBJ1-2	NA	NA	TGTGCCAGCACCCCCTATCCGGACAGTGATGGCTACACCTTC	CASTPYPDSDGYTF
TRBV11-2	TRBJ1-1	NA	NA	TGTGCCAGCAGATTGGCCGGGACAATTCGAACAAGTCAGAACACTGAAGCTTTCTTT	CASRLAGTIRTSQNTEAFF
TRBV6-6	TRBJ2-7	TRBD2	once	TGTGCCAGCAGTTCCCCGACTAGCGGGAGGGCCTACGAGCAGTACTTC	CASSSPTSGRAYEQYF
TRBV28	TRBJ1-3	NA	NA	TGTGCCAGCAGTTTCCCGACCAGGGCCCGCTCTGGAAACACCATATATTTT	CASSFPTRARSGNTIYF
TRBV5-1	TRBJ1-5	NA	NA	TGCGCCAGCAGCTTGGATCCGAGTAGCAATCAGCCCCAGCATTTT	CASSLDPSSNQPQHF
TRBV5-6	TRBJ2-5	NA	NA	TGTGCCAGCAGCCTGACCGGGACACAAGAGACCCAGTACTTC	CASSLTGTQETQYF
TRBV27	TRBJ2-3	NA	NA	TGTGCCAGCACCGAACTAGGGGGAGAGGATACGCAGTATTTT	CASTELGGEDTQYF
TRBV5-6	TRBJ1-2	NA	NA	TGTGCCAGCAGCCTCCCTCAGGGCGATTACGTCGACGGCTACACCTTC	CASSLPQGDYVDGYTF
TRBV2	TRBJ1-5	NA	once	TGTGCCAGCAGTGAACCGGGAGGGAGTGGAGGCAATCAGCCCCAGCATTTT	CASSEPGGSGGNQPQHF
TRBV2	TRBJ1-4	TRBD1	NA	TGTGCCAGCAGAAGACAGGGCAGTAGAAATGAAAAACTGTTTTTT	CASRRQGSRNEKLFF
TRBV5-1	TRBJ2-7	NA	NA	TGCGCCAGCAGCTTGGCCAGTAATTCCTACGAGCAGTACTTC	CASSLASNSYEQYF
TRBV5-6	TRBJ2-2	NA	NA	TGTGCCAGCAGCCGCGGAGTCACCGGGGAGCTGTTTTTT	CASSRGVTGELFF
TRBV29-1	TRBJ2-2	NA	NA	TGCAGCGTGGGACTTCGCGGGGAGCTGTTTTTT	CSVGLRGELFF
TRBV6-5	TRBJ1-6	NA	NA	TGTGCCAGCAGTTACGGGGACAATGCTTCACCCCTCCACTTT	CASSYGDNASPLHF
TRBV28	TRBJ2-6	TRBD1	NA	TGTGCCAGCAGGAGAAACAGGGGGGTGAGCTCTGGGGCCAACGTCCTGACTTTC	CASRRNRGVSSGANVLTF
TRBV18	TRBJ1-2	TRBD1	NA	TGTGCCAGCTCACCGACAGGGTACGGCTACACCTTC	CASSPTGYGYTF
TRBV4-1	TRBJ2-7	TRBD1	NA	TGCGCCAGCAGCCCGACAGGGTTTAACGAGCAGTACTTC	CASSPTGFNEQYF
TRBV7-3	TRBJ2-5	TRBD2	NA	TGTGCCAGCAGCTTTCAGGCTAGCGGAGTAGAGACCCAGTACTTC	CASSFQASGVETQYF
TRBV9	TRBJ2-7	TRBD2	NA	TGTGCCAGCAGCGTAGGTGGCGGGAGCGGTTACGAGCAGTACTTC	CASSVGGGSGYEQYF
TRBV6-1	TRBJ2-7	NA	NA	TGTGCCAGCAGTGAACAGGGTCCTTCCTACGAGCAGTACTTC	CASSEQGPSYEQYF
TRBV25-1	TRBJ1-1	NA	NA	TGTGCCAGCAGTGGAGGAGGCGTGGGCACTGAAGCTTTCTTT	CASSGGGVGTEAFF
TRBV4-3	TRBJ1-2	TRBD1	few	TGCGCCAGCAGCCAAGACTGGCAGGGGGCTTCGGCTAACTATGGCTACACCTTC	CASSQDWQGASANYGYTF
TRBV4-2	TRBJ2-7	TRBD1	NA	TGTGCCAGCAGCCAGAGCACACAGGGGTTCGAGCAGTACTTC	CASSQSTQGFEQYF
TRBV6-6	TRBJ2-7	TRBD2	few	TGTGCCAGCAGTAGGGAGGGTGAGCAGTACTTC	CASSREGEQYF
TRBV30	TRBJ1-2	TRBD1	once	TGTGCCTGGAGTGTTAGGGACAGAAACTATGGCTACACCTTC	CAWSVRDRNYGYTF
TRBV11-3	TRBJ2-1	NA	NA	TGTGCCAGCAGCTCCCAAAGAGTCAATGAGCAGTTCTTC	CASSSQRVNEQFF
TRBV2	TRBJ2-7	NA	few	TGTGCCAGCAGGGCCGCATACGAGCAGTACTTC	CASRAAYEQYF
TRBV4-3	TRBJ2-1	NA	once	TGCGCCAGCAGCCAAGAAGGGGGGGGTAGGGGCAATGAGCAGTTCTTC	CASSQEGGGRGNEQFF
TRBV6-6	TRBJ2-3	NA	NA	TGTGCCGCCTCTCGGGGGGCCTGGCCCGGGGATACGCAGTATTTT	CAASRGAWPGDTQYF
TRBV12-5	TRBJ2-7	TRBD1	NA	TGTGCTAGCTACAGGGGTGGCTACGAGCAGTACTTC	CASYRGGYEQYF
TRBV5-4	TRBJ1-3	NA	few	TGTGCCAGCAGCTTAGGAGGGGACCCTGGAAACACCATATATTTT	CASSLGGDPGNTIYF
TRBV28	TRBJ1-6	TRBD1	NA	TGTGCCAGCAGTTTATTGACAGGGAGCTCCAGAAATTCACCCCTCCACTTT	CASSLLTGSSRNSPLHF
TRBV6-1	TRBJ1-6	NA	NA	TGTGCCAGCACGATGGGGGGAAATCCGGATTCACCCCTCCACTTT	CASTMGGNPDSPLHF